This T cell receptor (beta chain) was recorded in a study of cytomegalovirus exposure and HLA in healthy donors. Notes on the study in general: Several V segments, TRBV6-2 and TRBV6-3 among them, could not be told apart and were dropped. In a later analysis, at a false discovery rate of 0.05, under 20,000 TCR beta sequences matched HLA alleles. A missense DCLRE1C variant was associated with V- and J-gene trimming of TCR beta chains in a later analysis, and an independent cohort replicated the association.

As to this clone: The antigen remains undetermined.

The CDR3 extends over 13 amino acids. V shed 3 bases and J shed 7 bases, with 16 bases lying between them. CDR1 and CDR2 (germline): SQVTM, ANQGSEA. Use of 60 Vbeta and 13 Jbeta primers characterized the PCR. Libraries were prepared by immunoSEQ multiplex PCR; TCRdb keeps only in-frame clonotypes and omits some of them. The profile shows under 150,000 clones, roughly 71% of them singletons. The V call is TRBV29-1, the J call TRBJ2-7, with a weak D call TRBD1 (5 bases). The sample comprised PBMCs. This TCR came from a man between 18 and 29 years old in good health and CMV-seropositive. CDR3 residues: CSVDSGQGHEQYF. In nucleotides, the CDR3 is TGCAGCGTTGATTCCGGGCAGGGTCATGAGCAGTACTTC.